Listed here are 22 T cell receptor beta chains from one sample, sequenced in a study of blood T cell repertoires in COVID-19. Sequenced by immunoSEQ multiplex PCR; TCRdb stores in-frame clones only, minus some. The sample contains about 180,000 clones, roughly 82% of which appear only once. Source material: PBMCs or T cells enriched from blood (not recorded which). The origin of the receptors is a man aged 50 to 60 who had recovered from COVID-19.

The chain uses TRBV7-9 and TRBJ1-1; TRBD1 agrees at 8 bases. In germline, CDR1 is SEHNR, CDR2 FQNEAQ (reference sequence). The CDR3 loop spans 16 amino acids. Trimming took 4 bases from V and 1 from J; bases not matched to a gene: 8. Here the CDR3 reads CASSSPSGTGNTEAFF. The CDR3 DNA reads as TGTGCCAGCAGCTCCCCATCCGGGACAGGGAACACTGAAGCTTTCTTT.

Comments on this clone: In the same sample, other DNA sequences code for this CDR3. CDR3 protein: CASSLDGFSGNTIYF. CDR3 coding DNA: TGCGCCAGCAGCTTGGACGGTTTCTCTGGAAACACCATATATTTT. This rearrangement joins TRBV5-1 to TRBJ1-3; D remains unclear. With 0 bases removed from V and 0 bases from J, the gap between germline ends came to 7 bases. The length of the CDR3 is 15 residues. Germline V gives CDR1 SGHRS, CDR2 YFSETQ.

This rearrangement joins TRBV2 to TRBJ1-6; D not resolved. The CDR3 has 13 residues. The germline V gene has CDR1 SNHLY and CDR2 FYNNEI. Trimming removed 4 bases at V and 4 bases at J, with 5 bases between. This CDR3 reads CASSAEYNSPLHF. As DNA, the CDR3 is TGTGCCAGCAGTGCGGAGTATAATTCACCCCTCCACTTT.

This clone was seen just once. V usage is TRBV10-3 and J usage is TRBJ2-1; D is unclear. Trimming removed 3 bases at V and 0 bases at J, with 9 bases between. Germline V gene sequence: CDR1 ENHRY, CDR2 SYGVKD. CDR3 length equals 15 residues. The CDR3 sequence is CAISDPVPSYNEQFF. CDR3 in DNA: TGTGCCATCAGTGACCCTGTTCCCTCCTACAATGAGCAGTTCTTC.

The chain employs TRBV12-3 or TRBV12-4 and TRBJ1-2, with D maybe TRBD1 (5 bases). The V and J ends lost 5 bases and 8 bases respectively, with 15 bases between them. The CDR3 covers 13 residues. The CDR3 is CASSTDSGWGYTF. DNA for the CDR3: TGTGCCAGCAGTACCGACAGTGGATGGGGCTACACCTTC.

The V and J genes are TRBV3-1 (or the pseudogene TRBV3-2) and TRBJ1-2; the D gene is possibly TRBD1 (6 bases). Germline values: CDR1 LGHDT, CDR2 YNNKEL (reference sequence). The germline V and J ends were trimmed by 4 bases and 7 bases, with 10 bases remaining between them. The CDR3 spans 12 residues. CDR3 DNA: TGTGCCAGCAGCCTCCGGACAGTTGGCTACACCTTC. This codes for CASSLRTVGYTF.

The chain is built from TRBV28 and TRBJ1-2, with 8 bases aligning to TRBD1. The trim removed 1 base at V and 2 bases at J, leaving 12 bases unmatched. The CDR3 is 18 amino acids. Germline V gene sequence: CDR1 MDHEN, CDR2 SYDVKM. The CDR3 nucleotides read TGTGCCAGCAGTTTATTTTTAGGACAGGGCGCGCCGAACTATGGCTACACCTTC. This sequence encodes CASSLFLGQGAPNYGYTF.

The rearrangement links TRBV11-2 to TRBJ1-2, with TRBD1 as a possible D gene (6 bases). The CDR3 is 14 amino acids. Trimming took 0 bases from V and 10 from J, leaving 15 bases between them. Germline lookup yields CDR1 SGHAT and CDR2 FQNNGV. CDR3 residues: CASSLDTGWKDYTF. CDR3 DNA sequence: TGTGCCAGCAGCTTAGATACAGGGTGGAAAGACTACACCTTC.

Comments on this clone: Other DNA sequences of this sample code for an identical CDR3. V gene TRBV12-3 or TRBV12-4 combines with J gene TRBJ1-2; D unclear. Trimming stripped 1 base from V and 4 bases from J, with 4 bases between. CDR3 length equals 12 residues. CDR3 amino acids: CASSLGSYGYTF. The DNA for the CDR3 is TGTGCCAGCAGTTTAGGTAGCTATGGCTACACCTTC.

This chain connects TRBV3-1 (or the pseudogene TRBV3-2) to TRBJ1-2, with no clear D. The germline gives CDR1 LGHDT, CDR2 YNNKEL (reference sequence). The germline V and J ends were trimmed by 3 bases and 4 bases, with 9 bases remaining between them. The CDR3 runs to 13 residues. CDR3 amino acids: CASSHEGFYGYTF. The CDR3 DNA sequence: TGTGCCAGCAGCCATGAGGGCTTCTATGGCTACACCTTC.

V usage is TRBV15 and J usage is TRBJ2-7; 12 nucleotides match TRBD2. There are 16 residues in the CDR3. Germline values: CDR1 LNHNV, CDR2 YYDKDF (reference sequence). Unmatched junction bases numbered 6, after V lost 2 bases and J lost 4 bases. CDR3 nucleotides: TGTGCCACCAGCAGACAGGGGACTAGCGGGTCGTACGAGCAGTACTTC. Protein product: CATSRQGTSGSYEQYF.

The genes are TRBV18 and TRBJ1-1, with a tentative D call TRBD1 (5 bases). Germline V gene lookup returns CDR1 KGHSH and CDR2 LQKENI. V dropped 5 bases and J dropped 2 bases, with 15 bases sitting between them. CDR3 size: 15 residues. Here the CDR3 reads CASSSRETVNTEAFF. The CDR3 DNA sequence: TGTGCCAGCTCATCTCGGGAGACAGTCAACACTGAAGCTTTCTTT.

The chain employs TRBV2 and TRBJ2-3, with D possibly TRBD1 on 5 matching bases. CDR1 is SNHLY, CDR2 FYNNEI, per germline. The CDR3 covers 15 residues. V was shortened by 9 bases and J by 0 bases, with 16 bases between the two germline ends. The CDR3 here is CASKRGQMSTDTQYF. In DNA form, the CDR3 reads TGTGCCAGTAAAAGGGGCCAGATGAGCACAGATACGCAGTATTTT.

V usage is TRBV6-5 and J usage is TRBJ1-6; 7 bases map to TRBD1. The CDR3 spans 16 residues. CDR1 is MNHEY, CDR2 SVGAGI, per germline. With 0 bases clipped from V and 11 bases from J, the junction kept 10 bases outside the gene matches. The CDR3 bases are TGTGCCAGCAGTTACTCGTCGACAGGGCCTGGGACACCCCTCCACTTT. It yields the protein CASSYSSTGPGTPLHF.

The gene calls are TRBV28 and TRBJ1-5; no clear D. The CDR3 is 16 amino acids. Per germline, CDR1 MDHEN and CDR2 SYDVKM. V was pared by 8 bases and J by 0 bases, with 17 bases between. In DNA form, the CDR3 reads TGTGCCAGCGATGAGAGAAATAGAGTTAGCAATCAGCCCCAGCATTTT. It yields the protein CASDERNRVSNQPQHF.

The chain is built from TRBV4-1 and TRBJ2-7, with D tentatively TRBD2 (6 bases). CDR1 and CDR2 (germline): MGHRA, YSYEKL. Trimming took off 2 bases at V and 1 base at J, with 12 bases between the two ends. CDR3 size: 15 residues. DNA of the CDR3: TGCGCCAGCAGCCAACCACGGCGGGGATCCTACGAGCAGTACTTC. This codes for CASSQPRRGSYEQYF.

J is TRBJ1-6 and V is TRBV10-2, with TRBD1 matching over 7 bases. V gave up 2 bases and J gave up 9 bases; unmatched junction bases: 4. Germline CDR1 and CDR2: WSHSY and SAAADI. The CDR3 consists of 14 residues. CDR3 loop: CASSEETGLSPLHF. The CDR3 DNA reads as TGCGCCAGCAGTGAGGAGACAGGGCTTTCACCCCTCCACTTT.

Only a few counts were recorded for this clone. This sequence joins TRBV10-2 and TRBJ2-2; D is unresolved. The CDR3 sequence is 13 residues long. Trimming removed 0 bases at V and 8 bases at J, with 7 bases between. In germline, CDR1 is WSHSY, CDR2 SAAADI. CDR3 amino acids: CASSESSQGELFF. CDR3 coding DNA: TGCGCCAGCAGTGAGTCGAGTCAAGGGGAGCTGTTTTTT.

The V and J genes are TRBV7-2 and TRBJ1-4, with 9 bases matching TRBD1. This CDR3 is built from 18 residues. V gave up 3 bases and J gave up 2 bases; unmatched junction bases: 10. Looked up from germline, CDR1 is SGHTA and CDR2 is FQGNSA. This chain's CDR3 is CASSFLATGGRTNEKLFF. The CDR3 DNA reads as TGTGCCAGCAGCTTTCTAGCGACAGGGGGTAGGACTAATGAAAAACTGTTTTTT.

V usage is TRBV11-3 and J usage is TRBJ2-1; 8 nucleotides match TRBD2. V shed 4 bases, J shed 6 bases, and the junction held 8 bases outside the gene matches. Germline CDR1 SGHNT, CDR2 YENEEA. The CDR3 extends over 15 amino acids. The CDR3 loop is CASSSRDAGGNEQFF. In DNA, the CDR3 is TGTGCCAGCAGCTCCCGGGACGCGGGGGGCAATGAGCAGTTCTTC. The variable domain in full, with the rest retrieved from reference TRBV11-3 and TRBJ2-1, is EAGVVQSPRYKIIEKKQPVAFWCNPISGHNTLYWYLQNLGQGPELLIRYENEEAVDDSQLPKDRFSAERLKGVDSTLKIQPAELGDSAVYLCASSSRDAGGNEQFFGPGTRLTVL.

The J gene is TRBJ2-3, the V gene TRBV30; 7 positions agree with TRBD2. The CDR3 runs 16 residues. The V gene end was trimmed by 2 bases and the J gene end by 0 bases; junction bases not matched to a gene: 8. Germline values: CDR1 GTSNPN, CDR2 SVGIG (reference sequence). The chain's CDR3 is CAWSPITSASTDTQYF. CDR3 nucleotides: TGTGCCTGGAGTCCCATCACTAGCGCTAGCACAGATACGCAGTATTTT.

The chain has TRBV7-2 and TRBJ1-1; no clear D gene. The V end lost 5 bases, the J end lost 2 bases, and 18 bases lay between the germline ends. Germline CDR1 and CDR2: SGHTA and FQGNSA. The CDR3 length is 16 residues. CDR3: CASSPRAGQVNTEAFF. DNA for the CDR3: TGTGCCAGCAGCCCGAGGGCAGGTCAAGTCAACACTGAAGCTTTCTTT.